The 24 T cell receptor beta chains below come from one sample, sequenced in a study of vaccination and CD4 T cells after COVID-19. Once obtained from cultured CD4+ T cells, the DNA was sequenced using the Oncomine TCR Beta short-read assay. Each CDR3 protein is one row after TCRdb ran MiXCR on the PCR reads. Here the sample spans fewer than 20,000 distinct CDR3 sequences, approximately 50% being singletons. For these receptors, no antigen is known. Treatment reported: roughly 10-day PBMC culture with coronavirus spike peptide pools or control peptides (ViraFEST assay). The sample taken for sequencing was CD4+ T cells from blood, cultured in vitro. The receptors were gathered from a human donor who had recovered from COVID-19.

The rearrangement joins TRBV7-2 to TRBJ2-3, with 8 bases fitting TRBD2. The CDR3 loop spans 12 amino acids. Germline values: CDR1 SGHTA, CDR2 FQGNSA. The ends lost 5 bases at V and 12 bases at J; junction bases unmatched: 7. This chain's CDR3 is CASSRLAGPQYF. In nucleotides, the CDR3 is TGTGCCAGCAGCCGGCTAGCGGGCCCTCAGTATTTT.

This clonotype appeared a few times. This chain links TRBV24-1 with TRBJ2-6; D is perhaps TRBD2 (5 bases). The V end lost 7 bases, the J end lost 1 base, and 10 bases lay between the germline ends. CDR1 is KGHDR, CDR2 SFDVKD, per germline. The CDR3 consists of 15 residues. CDR3 sequence: CATSGVGSGANVLTF. CDR3 nucleotide sequence: TGTGCCACCAGCGGGGTGGGGTCTGGGGCCAACGTCCTGACTTTC.

The V and J genes are TRBV25-1 and TRBJ1-2; D gene uncertain. The ends were cut back, 5 bases at V and 4 bases at J, with 14 bases in the middle. Germline CDR1 reads MGHDK; CDR2 reads SYGVNS. The CDR3 runs to 14 residues. The DNA of the CDR3 is TGTGCCAGCAGTCGTGGCGGGCTTAGCTATGGCTACACCTTC. Its translation: CASSRGGLSYGYTF.

J is TRBJ1-2 and V is TRBV5-1; no firm D call. The V gene lost 0 bases and the J gene lost 10 bases, with 10 bases spanning the gap. The CDR3 contains 12 residues. Germline V gene sequence: CDR1 SGHRS, CDR2 YFSETQ. The CDR3 reads CASSLAMKDYTF. CDR3 bases: TGCGCCAGCAGCTTGGCCATGAAGGACTACACCTTC.

The V and J genes are TRBV20-1 and TRBJ1-2; D gene uncertain. The V gene's germline CDR1 is DFQATT and CDR2 SNEGSKA (reference sequence). Deletions cut 4 bases from V and 0 bases from J, with 9 bases between. The CDR3 is 13 residues long. The CDR3 region has the DNA TGCAGTGCTACAGGAGGAGCTAACTATGGCTACACCTTC. Amino acid sequence: CSATGGANYGYTF.

In this sample, this clonotype turned up a few times. The rearrangement uses TRBV2 and TRBJ2-7, with D perhaps being TRBD1 or TRBD2 (6 bases each). Looked up from germline, CDR1 is SNHLY and CDR2 is FYNNEI. This CDR3 is 15 amino acids long. Trimming took off 6 bases at V and 7 bases at J, with 22 bases between the two ends. Written as DNA, the CDR3 is TGTGCCAGCAGGACTTCGACAGGCGGAGGGGGGGAGCAGTACTTC. Its protein product is CASRTSTGGGGEQYF.

V usage is TRBV12-3 or TRBV12-4 and J usage is TRBJ2-6, with D uncertain. The CDR3 consists of 15 residues. V was pared by 3 bases and J by 4 bases, with 10 bases between. This CDR3 is CASSFGVSGANVLTF. The DNA of the CDR3 is TGTGCCAGCAGTTTTGGGGTATCAGGGGCCAACGTCCTGACTTTC.

V is TRBV25-1 and J is TRBJ2-1; D is unclear. Trimming stripped 1 base from V and 5 bases from J, with 6 bases between. Germline V gene data show CDR1 as MGHDK and CDR2 as SYGVNS. The CDR3 consists of 13 residues. CDR3 in DNA: TGTGCCAGCAGTGAATTCCTCAACAATGAGCAGTTCTTC. It is translated as CASSEFLNNEQFF.

V gene TRBV20-1 combines with J gene TRBJ1-1; 9 bases fit TRBD1. The CDR3 totals 17 residues. Per the germline V gene, CDR1 is DFQATT and CDR2 is SNEGSKA (reference sequence). The V segment lost 1 base and the J segment 4 bases; nucleotides outside the gene matches: 13. Written as DNA, the CDR3 is TGCAGTGCTAGAGGAGGAACAGGGGGCGGTTTGGGCACTGAAGCTTTCTTT. Translated: CSARGGTGGGLGTEAFF.

The table lists this clonotype with a few counts. The chain combines TRBV4-2 with TRBJ1-1, with D unresolved. Germline CDR1 is LGHNA and CDR2 is YNFKEQ. The CDR3 sequence is 14 residues long. Deletions cut 0 bases from V and 1 base from J, with 6 bases between. CDR3 nucleotide sequence: TGTGCCAGCAGCCAAGAAGTCAGGAACACTGAAGCTTTCTTT. Translating gives CASSQEVRNTEAFF.

CDR3 DNA sequence: TGTGCCAGTAGTGACCGCGGACTAGCGGGAGGGCCCTACAATGAGCAGTTCTTC. It specifies CASSDRGLAGGPYNEQFF. The chain employs TRBV19 and TRBJ2-1, with 15 positions matching TRBD2. Germline CDR1 reads LNHDA; CDR2 reads SQIVND (reference sequence). J was trimmed by 2 bases and V by 5 bases; bases with no gene match: 7. The CDR3 sequence is 18 residues long. Using reference TRBV19 and TRBJ2-1 for the parts outside the CDR3, the full variable domain is DGGITQSPKYLFRKEGQNVTLSCEQNLNHDAMYWYRQDPGQGLRLIYYSQIVNDFQKGDIAEGYSVSREKKESFPLTVTSAQKNPTAFYLCASSDRGLAGGPYNEQFFGPGTRLTVL.

This clonotype was recorded only once. The chain links TRBV7-2 to TRBJ2-7; 10 positions agree with TRBD2. V shed 1 base and J 3 bases; nucleotides not matched to a gene: 6. This CDR3 has 16 amino acids. CDR1 is SGHTA and CDR2 is FQGNSA in the germline V gene. CDR3 region: CASSLELAGANYEQYF. The CDR3 coding sequence is TGTGCCAGCAGCTTAGAGCTAGCGGGGGCGAACTACGAGCAGTACTTC.

This sequence joins TRBV18 and TRBJ2-3, with a possible D match to TRBD1 (5 bases). CDR3 size: 16 residues. Between the trimmed V and J ends, which lost 4 bases and 0 bases, there was a span of 14 bases. In germline, CDR1 is KGHSH, CDR2 LQKENI. Here the CDR3 DNA reads TGTGCCAGCTCACTCCGGGCAACAGGTAGCACAGATACGCAGTATTTT. Amino acids: CASSLRATGSTDTQYF.

This clonotype occurred a few times. The chain carries TRBV19 and TRBJ1-5; D gene uncertain. The CDR3 is made up of 15 amino acids. The germline CDR1 and CDR2 sequences are LNHDA and SQIVND (reference sequence). V lost 7 bases and J lost 3, with 16 bases in between. CDR3 residues: CASTATEFPNQPQHF. CDR3 DNA: TGTGCCAGTACCGCGACCGAGTTCCCCAATCAGCCCCAGCATTTT. The variable domain in full, with the rest retrieved from reference TRBV19 and TRBJ1-5, is DGGITQSPKYLFRKEGQNVTLSCEQNLNHDAMYWYRQDPGQGLRLIYYSQIVNDFQKGDIAEGYSVSREKKESFPLTVTSAQKNPTAFYLCASTATEFPNQPQHFGDGTRLSIL.

This clonotype was counted a few times. The chain is built from TRBV20-1 and TRBJ2-5, with a tentative D call TRBD2 (6 bases). V gave up 7 bases and J gave up 2 bases, with 17 bases separating them. The CDR3 is made up of 14 amino acids. CDR1 is DFQATT, CDR2 SNEGSKA, per germline (reference sequence). Here the CDR3 reads CSEKALGTQETQYF. The CDR3 DNA sequence: TGCAGTGAAAAAGCCCTCGGGACTCAAGAGACCCAGTACTTC.

This sequence joins TRBV7-8 and TRBJ2-5, with a tentative D call TRBD2 (6 bases). CDR1 is SGHVS, CDR2 FQNEAQ, per germline. V lost 1 base and J 5 bases, leaving 11 bases between the germline ends. This CDR3 has 14 residues. The CDR3 region has the DNA TGTGCCAGCAGCTTAGGGAGCGCGGGGGAGACCCAGTACTTC. This sequence encodes CASSLGSAGETQYF.

The chain combines TRBV11-3 with TRBJ2-6; 12 bases line up with TRBD1. The V gene end was trimmed by 0 bases and the J gene end by 2 bases; junction bases not matched to a gene: 2. This CDR3 has 18 amino acids. Germline values: CDR1 SGHNT, CDR2 YENEEA. The CDR3 protein is CASSLEGDRGPGANVLTF. The CDR3 DNA follows: TGTGCCAGCAGCTTAGAAGGGGACAGGGGGCCTGGGGCCAACGTCCTGACTTTC.

There are a few counts of this clonotype. V usage is TRBV20-1 and J usage is TRBJ1-2, with D possibly matching TRBD1 (6 bases). Germline CDR1 and CDR2: DFQATT and SNEGSKA (reference sequence). The CDR3 spans 16 residues. V was shortened by 1 base and J by 4 bases, with 19 bases between the two germline ends. CDR3 bases: TGCAGTGCTAGAGTGTCGTCAGGGGACTGGGTCTATGGCTACACCTTC. This encodes CSARVSSGDWVYGYTF.

The V gene is TRBV24-1, the J gene TRBJ2-1; 7 bases line up with TRBD1. Germline V gene data show CDR1 as KGHDR and CDR2 as SFDVKD. The CDR3 totals 15 residues. Unmatched junction bases numbered 5, after V lost 7 bases and J lost 0 bases. CDR3 region: CATSGSGGSYNEQFF. Written as DNA, the CDR3 is TGTGCCACCAGCGGGTCAGGGGGCTCCTACAATGAGCAGTTCTTC.

The chain joins TRBV20-1 to TRBJ1-1; the D gene is possibly TRBD1 (5 bases). CDR3 length: 13 amino acids. Germline V gene sequence: CDR1 DFQATT, CDR2 SNEGSKA (reference sequence). The V end lost 6 bases, the J end lost 5 bases, and 16 bases lay between the germline ends. CDR3 region: CSAKNAGGTEAFF. In nucleotides, the CDR3 is TGCAGTGCCAAAAATGCCGGGGGAACTGAAGCTTTCTTT.

Only a few counts were recorded for this clonotype. The CDR3 region is CAISELDATEGTQYF. Written as DNA, the CDR3 is TGTGCCATCAGTGAACTCGATGCCACAGAGGGGACCCAGTACTTC. The chain links TRBV10-3 to TRBJ2-5; tentatively, D is TRBD2 (5 bases). Trimming pared 3 bases from V and 7 bases from J, leaving 18 bases between. This CDR3 contains 15 residues. Germline assignment: CDR1 ENHRY and CDR2 SYGVKD.

This clonotype showed up just a few times. The chain uses TRBV27 and TRBJ1-5; D perhaps matches TRBD1 (5 bases). V lost 2 bases to trimming and J lost 7 bases, with 9 bases between them. CDR3 length: 13 amino acids. The V gene's germline CDR1 is MNHEY and CDR2 SMNVEV (reference sequence). The CDR3 here is CASSLGGDQPQHF. The CDR3 nucleotides are TGTGCCAGCAGTTTAGGGGGGGACCAGCCCCAGCATTTT.

The J gene is TRBJ1-5, the V gene TRBV20-1, with D possibly being TRBD1 (5 bases). There are 12 residues in the CDR3. The ends were cut back, 5 bases at V and 7 bases at J, with 12 bases in the middle. Germline V lookup: CDR1 DFQATT, CDR2 SNEGSKA (reference sequence). CDR3 loop: CSAWAGGQPQHF. In DNA, the CDR3 is TGCAGTGCTTGGGCGGGGGGGCAGCCCCAGCATTTT.

This clonotype was counted between two and nine times. This rearrangement joins TRBV20-1 to TRBJ1-4; a possible D gene is TRBD1 (6 bases). Germline V gives CDR1 DFQATT, CDR2 SNEGSKA (reference sequence). Trimming removed 0 bases from V and 3 bases from J, with 11 bases in between. This CDR3 spans 15 amino acids. CDR3 amino acids: CSARDPGASNEKLFF. CDR3 in DNA: TGCAGTGCTAGAGACCCGGGGGCGTCTAATGAAAAACTGTTTTTT.